The rows below give T cell receptor beta chains drawn from one sample of a study of blood T cell repertoires in COVID-19. Sequencing used immunoSEQ multiplex PCR; TCRdb keeps in-frame clones, though not all of them. The sample lists about 270,000 clones; 90% were seen once. The sequencing sample was made of PBMCs or T cells enriched from blood (not recorded which). These receptor sequences come from a woman aged 25 to 39 with acute COVID-19. Both conserved end residues are part of each CDR3.

cdr3_aa	v_call	j_call
CASSLHSPGLAGVADTQYF	TRBV28	TRBJ2-3
CASSLVPSGRPGPDTQYF	TRBV5-1	TRBJ2-3
CASRRLAGVTDTQYF	TRBV19	TRBJ2-3
CASSQGLAGGETQYF	TRBV3-1/TRBV3-2	TRBJ2-5
CASSQRSGTGGDTQYF	TRBV14	TRBJ2-3
CASSRLGGTGEQYF	TRBV5-1	TRBJ2-7
CASSSTGHGNTIYF	TRBV27	TRBJ1-3
CASSPGTGSQDYTF	TRBV7-2	TRBJ1-2
CASSGRDSGNTIYF	TRBV4-2	TRBJ1-3
CASSQDSADGELFF	TRBV4-3	TRBJ2-2
CATSDSGTENEKLFF	TRBV24-1	TRBJ1-4
CASSYPELNTEAFF	TRBV6-6	TRBJ1-1
CAWSVLAENTGELFF	TRBV30	TRBJ2-2
CASRPPGQGNQPQHF	TRBV10-1	TRBJ1-5
CASSVGGGGSPLHF	TRBV9	TRBJ1-6
CAVGRPSYEQYF	TRBV30	TRBJ2-7
CASRQGYEQYF	TRBV11-2	TRBJ2-7
CASSFGGREGNQPQHF	TRBV28	TRBJ1-5
CASSSATVSAFYEQYF	TRBV27	TRBJ2-7
CASSPRLSSEQYF	TRBV12-3/TRBV12-4	TRBJ2-7
CASSSGNEQFF	TRBV19	TRBJ2-1
CASSQGQMNTEAFF	TRBV4-2	TRBJ1-1
CASTGGRYEQYF	TRBV28	TRBJ2-7
CSASRGGYTF	TRBV20-1	TRBJ1-2
CASRQTVDYEQYF	TRBV19	TRBJ2-7
CASVLGEGLGDTQYF	TRBV10-2	TRBJ2-3
CASSETGGVGELFF	TRBV2	TRBJ2-2
CASSLTGANEQYF	TRBV7-3	TRBJ2-7
CASRKPAGAGELFF	TRBV28	TRBJ2-2
CASGLASRDNEQFF	TRBV12-5	TRBJ2-1
CASSLGDRGSYEQYF	TRBV5-5	TRBJ2-7
CATRPSSSPLHF	TRBV28	TRBJ1-6
CASSQDRTSTDTQYF	TRBV4-3	TRBJ2-3
CASSQDYRPGQGSGNTIYF	TRBV4-3	TRBJ1-3
CAWSVLRTGDSRGANVLTF	TRBV30	TRBJ2-6
CASRFPGLAANEQYF	TRBV5-4	TRBJ2-7
CAISEPGLAENTGELFF	TRBV10-3	TRBJ2-2
CASRLTLAGHNEQFF	TRBV10-2	TRBJ2-1
CASSPQVLSTGFNNEQFF	TRBV3-1/TRBV3-2	TRBJ2-1
CASSTNWRAFF	TRBV28	TRBJ1-1
CASSQDMAGGNEQFF	TRBV14	TRBJ2-1
CASSPGLAGNYEQYF	TRBV28	TRBJ2-7
CASSVGEGGTYEQYF	TRBV9	TRBJ2-7
CATSDLQGAAEAFF	TRBV24-1	TRBJ1-1
CASSQPLAGDPYEQYF	TRBV6-2/TRBV6-3	TRBJ2-7
CSVAEQNNEQFF	TRBV29-1	TRBJ2-1
CAISESLAGVNEQFF	TRBV10-3	TRBJ2-1
CASGRRREWGTDTQYF	TRBV28	TRBJ2-3
CASIFPLAGGNEQFF	TRBV28	TRBJ2-1
CASSQEQGGSYEQYF	TRBV4-1	TRBJ2-7
CASSVGQGSLNEQYF	TRBV28	TRBJ2-7
CASSPETWETQYF	TRBV4-2	TRBJ2-5
CASSRTGLNTEAFF	TRBV9	TRBJ1-1
CASSLAGTDYNEQFF	TRBV5-1	TRBJ2-1
CASSVGLAGTYEQYF	TRBV9	TRBJ2-7
CASRSGRGQGIYEQYF	TRBV11-2	TRBJ2-7
CASSPGHRSYNEQFF	TRBV5-1	TRBJ2-1